These 25 T cell receptor beta chains came from one sample sequenced in a study of cytomegalovirus exposure and HLA in healthy donors. The PCR used 60 Vbeta and 13 Jbeta primers. Clones were read by immunoSEQ multiplex PCR, and TCRdb kept only the in-frame ones, dropping some. The table has approximately 110,000 clones, roughly 73% seen once. Source material: PBMCs. Receptors were obtained from a man in his sixties in good health and CMV-seropositive.

The V and J genes are TRBV5-1 and TRBJ2-3; 8 bases are shared with TRBD2. The CDR3 totals 16 residues. Germline CDR1 is SGHRS and CDR2 is YFSETQ. V trimming: 0 bases; J trimming: 1 base; junction bases outside the gene matches: 4. Written as DNA, the CDR3 is TGCGCCAGCAGCTTGGAGGGGCGGGGGGGCACAGATACGCAGTATTTT. This codes for CASSLEGRGGTDTQYF.

The chain combines TRBV27 with TRBJ1-2; 9 bases map to TRBD1. This CDR3 comprises 13 residues. Germline V gene lookup returns CDR1 MNHEY and CDR2 SMNVEV (reference sequence). The V segment lost 6 bases and the J segment 7 bases; nucleotides outside the gene matches: 6. CDR3 region: CASRTQGASGYTF. The CDR3 DNA follows: TGTGCCAGCAGGACACAGGGGGCGAGTGGCTACACCTTC.

The chain carries TRBV6-5 and TRBJ1-2; D is unresolved. V was cut by 5 bases and J by 8 bases, with 15 bases left in between. There are 13 residues in the CDR3. Germline loops: CDR1 MNHEY, CDR2 SVGAGI. The CDR3 here is CASSLDSSGGYTF. CDR3 in DNA: TGTGCCAGCAGTCTCGACTCAAGCGGCGGCTACACCTTC.

The chain couples TRBV28 to TRBJ1-2; 8 bases map to TRBD1. Germline CDR1 is MDHEN and CDR2 is SYDVKM. V was pared by 7 bases and J by 3 bases, with 10 bases of the junction left unmatched. The CDR3 runs 15 residues. CDR3 nucleotide sequence: TGTGCCAGCACCGCTCCACAGGGGGGGGACTATGGCTACACCTTC. Translating gives CASTAPQGGDYGYTF.

The rearrangement joins TRBV6-1 to TRBJ2-5, with a possible D match to TRBD2 (6 bases). CDR1 and CDR2 (germline): MNHNS, SASEGT. The CDR3 covers 14 residues. Between the trimmed V and J ends, which lost 7 bases and 0 bases, there was a span of 12 bases. The CDR3 region is CASNAGLYQETQYF. For the CDR3, the DNA is TGTGCCAGCAACGCGGGACTGTACCAAGAGACCCAGTACTTC.

The rearrangement links TRBV9 to TRBJ1-6; 10 bases line up with TRBD1. The CDR3 length is 15 residues. Germline V gives CDR1 SGDLS, CDR2 YYNGEE. Losses at the gene ends were 2 bases for V and 7 bases for J; bases not matched to a gene: 3. The CDR3 sequence is CASSVGQGPNSPLHF. Here the CDR3 DNA reads TGTGCCAGCAGCGTGGGACAGGGGCCGAATTCACCCCTCCACTTT. The whole variable domain, remainder taken from reference TRBV9 and TRBJ1-6, is DSGVTQTPKHLITATGQRVTLRCSPRSGDLSVYWYQQSLDQGLQFLIQYYNGEERAKGNILERFSAQQFPDLHSELNLSSLELGDSALYFCASSVGQGPNSPLHFGNGTRLTVT.

This clone was seen only a few times. V is TRBV6-5 and J is TRBJ1-1; the D gene is possibly TRBD1 (5 bases). Trimming stripped 4 bases from V and 6 bases from J, with 15 bases between. CDR1 is MNHEY and CDR2 is SVGAGI in the germline V gene. The CDR3 sequence is 14 residues long. The CDR3 reads CASSFGGGSAEAFF. The CDR3 region has the DNA TGTGCCAGCAGTTTTGGGGGGGGTAGCGCTGAAGCTTTCTTT.

The chain couples TRBV7-9 to TRBJ2-2, with D perhaps TRBD1 (6 bases). The length of the CDR3 is 17 residues. Germline lookup yields CDR1 SEHNR and CDR2 FQNEAQ (reference sequence). V lost 2 bases and J lost 0, with 13 bases in between. The CDR3 protein is CASSLLLGQSNTGELFF. The CDR3 DNA is TGTGCCAGCAGCTTATTACTCGGACAGTCGAACACCGGGGAGCTGTTTTTT.

This rearrangement joins TRBV2 to TRBJ2-5, with a tentative D call TRBD2 (7 bases). The germline CDR1 and CDR2 sequences are SNHLY and FYNNEI. V was pared by 4 bases and J by 3 bases, with 15 bases between. The CDR3 is 15 amino acids. DNA for the CDR3: TGTGCCAGCAGTGTTCGGAGGGGGGGGAAAGAGACCCAGTACTTC. It yields the protein CASSVRRGGKETQYF.

This clone was seen only once. The chain employs TRBV6-5 and TRBJ2-7; TRBD1 agrees at 10 bases. CDR1 and CDR2 (germline): MNHEY, SVGAGI. Trimming at V came to 6 bases and at J to 6 bases, leaving 11 bases not matched to a gene. This CDR3 is built from 15 residues. CDR3 amino acids: CASSYAGTGEGEQYF. The CDR3 DNA reads as TGTGCCAGCAGCTACGCCGGGACAGGGGAAGGCGAGCAGTACTTC.

The chain joins TRBV7-9 to TRBJ1-2, with TRBD1 matching 7 bases. There are 12 residues in the CDR3. Trimming at V came to 3 bases and at J to 8 bases, leaving 3 bases not matched to a gene. Germline CDR1 SEHNR, CDR2 FQNEAQ (reference sequence). The CDR3 coding sequence is TGTGCCAGCAGCTTTGGACAGGCGGGCTACACCTTC. As protein: CASSFGQAGYTF.

This clone showed up just a few times. The CDR3 nucleotides read TGTGCCAGCAGCTTGGACACCTCTGGAAACACCATATATTTT. This sequence encodes CASSLDTSGNTIYF. The J gene is TRBJ1-3, the V gene TRBV5-4; no clear D gene. Germline V CDR1 and CDR2: SGHNT, YYREEE (reference sequence). The V gene lost 0 bases and the J gene lost 0 bases, with 4 bases spanning the gap. The CDR3 is made up of 14 amino acids.

The rearrangement joins TRBV5-1 to TRBJ2-7; 7 bases map to TRBD1. This CDR3 spans 15 amino acids. V lost 2 bases and J lost 0; bases outside the gene matches: 5. The germline gives CDR1 SGHRS, CDR2 YFSETQ. CDR3 nucleotide sequence: TGCGCCAGCAGCTTTCGGACAGGCGGCTCCTACGAGCAGTACTTC. Its protein product is CASSFRTGGSYEQYF.

The chain employs TRBV7-9 and TRBJ1-4, with D perhaps matching TRBD1 (6 bases). Trimming cost V 5 bases and J 7 bases, with 14 bases left between them. CDR3 length equals 14 residues. Germline V lookup: CDR1 SEHNR, CDR2 FQNEAQ (reference sequence). CDR3 region: CASSPGGAREKLFF. The CDR3 nucleotides read TGTGCCAGCAGCCCCGGGGGGGCGCGTGAAAAACTGTTTTTT.

This clone was picked up a small number of times. The chain joins TRBV4-1 to TRBJ2-5, with D perhaps matching TRBD2 (6 bases). The germline gives CDR1 MGHRA, CDR2 YSYEKL. The V gene lost 1 base and the J gene lost 2 bases, with 14 bases spanning the gap. This CDR3 is 16 amino acids long. DNA for the CDR3: TGCGCCAGCAGCCAAGTACTAAGCGGGCCTCAAGAGACCCAGTACTTC. It encodes CASSQVLSGPQETQYF.

V usage is TRBV29-1 and J usage is TRBJ2-3; tentative D call: TRBD2 (5 bases). Germline CDR1 and CDR2: SQVTM and ANQGSEA. V was clipped by 7 bases and J by 2 bases, with 7 bases between them. The CDR3 spans 11 residues. Written as DNA, the CDR3 is TGCAGCGGCCGGGACACAGATACGCAGTATTTT. This gives the protein CSGRDTDTQYF.

The J gene is TRBJ2-7, the V gene TRBV5-1; 7 bases fit TRBD1. From germline, CDR1 is SGHRS and CDR2 YFSETQ. J gave up 2 bases and V 3 bases, and 5 bases lay outside the gene matches. The CDR3 has 14 residues. The CDR3 reads CASSSPTGAYEQYF. For the CDR3, the DNA is TGCGCCAGCAGCTCACCCACAGGGGCCTACGAGCAGTACTTC.

V gene TRBV7-9 combines with J gene TRBJ2-6; D is unclear. CDR3 size: 15 residues. V was trimmed by 1 base and J by 1 base, leaving 5 bases between them. Germline V CDR1 and CDR2: SEHNR, FQNEAQ (reference sequence). The CDR3 sequence: CASSLDRSGANVLTF. As DNA, the CDR3 is TGTGCCAGCAGCTTAGACAGATCTGGGGCCAACGTCCTGACTTTC.

The chain is built from TRBV30 and TRBJ1-6, with a weak D call TRBD1 (6 bases). This CDR3 contains 14 residues. Deletions cut 2 bases from V and 5 bases from J, with 10 bases between. Germline CDR1 is GTSNPN and CDR2 is SVGIG (reference sequence). The CDR3: CAWSRGHNNSPLHF. The CDR3 nucleotides read TGTGCCTGGAGTCGGGGACATAATAATTCACCCCTCCACTTT.

The genes are TRBV7-9 and TRBJ2-7; the D gene is possibly TRBD2 (5 bases). The CDR3 has 15 residues. CDR1 is SEHNR and CDR2 is FQNEAQ in the germline V gene (reference sequence). V lost 6 bases, J lost 3 bases, and 18 bases lay in between. The CDR3, as DNA: TGTGCCAGCAGACCCCTGCCGGGATCCAACTACGAGCAGTACTTC. Its translation is CASRPLPGSNYEQYF.

The chain links TRBV5-4 to TRBJ2-1; TRBD2 matches 10 bases. The CDR3 has 16 amino acids. CDR1 SGHNT and CDR2 YYREEE come from the germline V gene (reference sequence). Germline trimming cut 4 bases from V and 2 bases from J; bases unmatched to any gene: 6. The CDR3: CASSPKRGGTYNEQFF. The CDR3 DNA reads as TGTGCCAGCAGCCCTAAGCGGGGGGGAACCTACAATGAGCAGTTCTTC.

The V and J genes are TRBV6-5 and TRBJ1-5, with D maybe TRBD1 (5 bases). In germline, CDR1 is MNHEY, CDR2 SVGAGI. V lost 2 bases and J lost 1, with 12 bases in between. This CDR3 is 16 amino acids long. The CDR3 spells CASSYSRGRSNQPQHF. For the CDR3, the DNA is TGTGCCAGCAGTTACAGTAGGGGAAGAAGCAATCAGCCCCAGCATTTT.

This chain uses TRBV5-4 with TRBJ1-1; no firm D call. The germline V gene encodes CDR1 SGHNT and CDR2 YYREEE (reference sequence). V was shortened by 0 bases and J by 0 bases, with 6 bases between the two germline ends. CDR3 length: 14 amino acids. CDR3 nucleotides: TGTGCCAGCAGCTTGGATGTTATGAACACTGAAGCTTTCTTT. Translating gives CASSLDVMNTEAFF. The full variable domain, rest sourced from reference TRBV5-4 and TRBJ1-1, is ETGVTQSPTHLIKTRGQQVTLRCSSQSGHNTVSWYQQALGQGPQFIFQYYREEENGRGNFPPRFSGLQFPNYSSELNVNALELDDSALYLCASSLDVMNTEAFFGQGTRLTVV.

The V gene is TRBV25-1, the J gene TRBJ2-1, with TRBD2 matching over 8 bases. The CDR3 loop spans 16 amino acids. In germline, CDR1 is MGHDK, CDR2 SYGVNS. V gave up 5 bases and J gave up 7 bases; unmatched junction bases: 13. The CDR3 nucleotides are TGTGCCAGCAGTTCGGCGGGGGGACGCACCAAAAATGAGCAGTTCTTC. Encoded protein: CASSSAGGRTKNEQFF.

This clone was counted only a few times. The genes are TRBV5-1 and TRBJ1-6, with D maybe TRBD1 (6 bases). V was clipped by 1 base and J by 10 bases, with 12 bases between them. The CDR3 loop spans 14 amino acids. The germline CDR1 and CDR2 sequences are SGHRS and YFSETQ. The CDR3 coding sequence is TGCGCCAGCAGCTTGAACAGGGAATTATCACCCCTCCACTTT. This gives the protein CASSLNRELSPLHF.